The T cell receptor beta chain described here comes from a study of response to subunit inactivated influenza vaccine. The CDR3 has 17 residues. The germline V gene has CDR1 SGHTA and CDR2 FQGNSA. V was cut by 0 bases and J by 0 bases, with 13 bases left in between. TCRdb re-called the RT-PCR reads with MiXCR, one entry per CDR3 protein. Of under 500,000 distinct CDR3 sequences listed, approximately 11% are singletons. This clonotype originated in a man aged 50 to 60 who received an inactivated influenza vaccine. This specimen was PBMCs from blood, taken roughly 46 days after vaccination. The chain links TRBV7-2 to TRBJ2-3, with no clear D. The DNA of the CDR3 is TGTGCCAGCAGCTTAGCCGGTTGGGGTACTAGCACAGATACGCAGTATTTT. It translates to CASSLAGWGTSTDTQYF.